Below are 30 T cell receptor beta chains sequenced from a single sample in a study of metastatic and nonmetastatic thyroid tumors. Thyroid surgery was preceded by no treatment in any patient. TCRdb re-called clones from the PCR reads using MiXCR. The sample lists 100,000 or so clones, about 15% seen once, with 3.6% in the top ten. Sequences were obtained from blood. These receptors came from a female donor with papillary thyroid cancer or a benign thyroid nodule (not recorded which). Some clones in this sample may be carry-over from other donors' samples.

The chain links TRBV7-6 to TRBJ2-2; tentatively, D is TRBD2 (6 bases). Trimming shortened V by 0 bases and J by 1 base, and 9 bases separated the two germline ends. The CDR3 consists of 16 residues. Germline V gene data show CDR1 as SGHVS and CDR2 as FNYEAQ. The CDR3 loop is CASSLALGGNTGELFF. The CDR3 region has the DNA TGTGCCAGCAGCTTAGCCCTCGGGGGGAACACCGGGGAGCTGTTTTTT.

This clone was observed many times. The chain combines TRBV20-1 with TRBJ2-5; 8 positions agree with TRBD2. The CDR3 contains 14 residues. Germline-derived CDR1 and CDR2 are DFQATT and SNEGSKA (reference sequence). Unmatched junction bases numbered 3, after V lost 0 bases and J lost 3 bases. CDR3 in DNA: TGCAGTGCTAGAGATTGGCGGGGGGAAGAGACCCAGTACTTC. Its translation: CSARDWRGEETQYF.

This clone was detected only once. One base away lies a much larger clone, so this may be a sequencing read error. This rearrangement joins TRBV4-2 to TRBJ2-7; D is uncertain. Germline V gene lookup returns CDR1 LGHNA and CDR2 YNFKEQ. The CDR3 totals 14 residues. The CDR3 coding sequence is TGTGACAGCAGCCAAACTACGGACGGCTACGAGCAGTACTTC. It specifies CDSSQTTDGYEQYF.

This clone occurred many times. V is TRBV28 and J is TRBJ2-6; unclear D gene. The CDR3 spans 17 residues. Trimming removed 5 bases at V and 0 bases at J, with 14 bases between. Looked up from germline, CDR1 is MDHEN and CDR2 is SYDVKM. CDR3 region: CASSALGSPSGANVLTF. The CDR3 DNA reads TGTGCCAGCAGTGCGCTTGGGTCCCCCTCTGGGGCCAACGTCCTGACTTTC.

In its sample, this clone was seen once. V usage is TRBV7-9 and J usage is TRBJ1-1; 8 bases match TRBD1. J gave up 7 bases and V 5 bases, and 12 bases lay outside the gene matches. Germline V gene lookup returns CDR1 SEHNR and CDR2 FQNEAQ (reference sequence). The CDR3 runs 15 residues. The CDR3 region has the DNA TGTGCCAGCAGCCCAGGACAGGGAAGTCACAGTGAAGCTTTCTTT. It encodes CASSPGQGSHSEAFF.

This clone was detected only a few times. This chain connects TRBV5-1 to TRBJ2-1, with unresolved D. Germline CDR1 reads SGHRS; CDR2 reads YFSETQ. V lost 0 bases and J 7 bases, leaving 29 bases between the germline ends. This CDR3 is 20 amino acids long. CDR3 loop: CASSLGGVPMFPRTPNEQFF. CDR3 sequence (DNA): TGCGCCAGCAGCTTGGGGGGTGTCCCGATGTTCCCACGAACCCCTAATGAGCAGTTCTTC.

This clone was seen ten or more times. This rearrangement joins TRBV4-1 to TRBJ2-7, with D perhaps matching TRBD1 (6 bases). The CDR3 extends over 13 amino acids. Germline-derived CDR1 and CDR2 are MGHRA and YSYEKL. V was trimmed by 7 bases and J by 6 bases, leaving 16 bases between them. This CDR3 reads CASKPTGSSEQYF. The CDR3 nucleotides are TGCGCCAGCAAACCTACAGGGAGTAGCGAGCAGTACTTC.

As regards this clone: The junction departs from the called germline gene at one end, perhaps through a read error. This chain links TRBV3-1 with TRBJ1-5; no clear D gene. From germline, CDR1 is LGHDT and CDR2 YNNKEL (reference sequence). The CDR3 is 14 amino acids. The CDR3 sequence is CASSDYNSNHPQHF. CDR3 nucleotide sequence: TGTGCCAGCAGCGATTATAATAGCAATCATCCCCAGCATTTT.

Many counts were recorded for this clone. The chain carries TRBV19 and TRBJ1-5; TRBD1 is a possible D gene (6 bases). Deletions cut 11 bases from V and 4 bases from J, with 15 bases between. The CDR3 has 13 residues. CDR1 LNHDA and CDR2 SQIVND come from the germline V gene (reference sequence). The CDR3 sequence is CAVYTGRNQPQHF. The CDR3 DNA reads TGTGCCGTGTATACAGGGCGTAATCAGCCCCAGCATTTT.

In this sample, this clone turned up a few times. Other DNA sequences in the sample encode the same CDR3. This chain uses TRBV28 with TRBJ1-2, with D hard to call. V lost 2 bases, J lost 11 bases, and 15 bases lay in between. Germline V gives CDR1 MDHEN, CDR2 SYDVKM. The CDR3 has 13 residues. Written as DNA, the CDR3 is TGTGCCAGCAGTTTAACCCTTGCCGGTCTTTACACCTTC. Translating gives CASSLTLAGLYTF.

Remarks on this clone: At one end, the junction sequence differs from germline, possibly due to a read error. V is TRBV11-2 and J is TRBJ2-1; a possible D gene is TRBD2 (6 bases). Per the germline V gene, CDR1 is SGHAT and CDR2 is FQNNGV. The CDR3 consists of 15 residues. The CDR3 protein is CDSSLGVGGLDEQFF. CDR3 DNA: TGCGACAGCAGCTTGGGAGTTGGAGGGCTCGATGAGCAGTTCTTC.

This clone was counted only a few times. A much larger clone differs from this one at a single base, so this may be a read error. The rearrangement joins TRBV11-1 to TRBJ2-1, with D unresolved. This CDR3 is 15 amino acids long. V was cut by 5 bases and J by 8 bases, with 19 bases left in between. Germline values: CDR1 SGHAT, CDR2 FQDESV (reference sequence). CDR3 sequence (DNA): TGTGCCAGCAGCCCACAGACATGGGCCTGGGATGAGCAGTTCTTC. It specifies CASSPQTWAWDEQFF.

This clone was seen a few times. This likely comes from a read error, as the CDR3 has no conserved phenylalanine or tryptophan at its end. V is TRBV6-1 and J is TRBJ1-6; D uncertain. The CDR3 is 15 residues long. Germline loops: CDR1 MNHNS, CDR2 SASEGT. CDR3 sequence: CASSATLGTNSHLHS. The CDR3 DNA is TGTGCCAGCAGTGCCACCCTAGGAACCAATTCACACCTCCACTCT.

This clone was found many times. The chain joins TRBV19 to TRBJ2-2; 7 bases fit TRBD1. Germline V gene sequence: CDR1 LNHDA, CDR2 SQIVND (reference sequence). This CDR3 comprises 15 residues. With V trimmed by 6 bases and J by 3 bases, 7 bases remained unmatched. CDR3 protein: CASRIHRGDTGELFF. The DNA for the CDR3 is TGTGCCAGTAGAATTCACAGGGGCGACACCGGGGAGCTGTTTTTT.

This clone was found many times. The V and J genes are TRBV27 and TRBJ2-5, with 9 bases fitting TRBD2. This CDR3 contains 14 residues. The germline gives CDR1 MNHEY, CDR2 SMNVEV (reference sequence). The V gene end was trimmed by 2 bases and the J gene end by 2 bases; junction bases not matched to a gene: 0. The CDR3 protein is CASSLLAGQETQYF. In nucleotides, the CDR3 is TGTGCCAGCAGTTTACTAGCGGGGCAAGAGACCCAGTACTTC.

This clone was seen ten or more times. The V and J genes are TRBV20-1 and TRBJ1-4; no firm D call. V was shortened by 6 bases and J by 0 bases, with 11 bases between the two germline ends. From germline, CDR1 is DFQATT and CDR2 SNEGSKA (reference sequence). This CDR3 has 14 residues. In DNA, the CDR3 is TGCAGTGCGGGCGGTATAACAACTAATGAAAAACTGTTTTTT. Translating it yields CSAGGITTNEKLFF.

At least ten counts were recorded for this clone. This sequence joins TRBV4-1 and TRBJ2-1, with D possibly being TRBD1 or TRBD2 (5 bases each). Germline assignment: CDR1 MGHRA and CDR2 YSYEKL. V dropped 1 base and J dropped 6 bases, with 13 bases sitting between them. This CDR3 spans 15 amino acids. The CDR3 DNA reads TGCGCCAGCAGCCAAGCCCCCAGGGACGTCAATGAGCAGTTCTTC. It specifies CASSQAPRDVNEQFF.

In this sample, this clone turned up many times. The sample carries other DNA sequences with the same CDR3. The rearrangement joins TRBV28 to TRBJ2-3; weak D call: TRBD1 (5 bases). V was pared by 6 bases and J by 1 base, with 11 bases between. The germline V gene encodes CDR1 MDHEN and CDR2 SYDVKM. The CDR3 covers 14 residues. This CDR3 reads CASRTSQGTDTQYF. The CDR3 DNA reads TGTGCCAGCAGGACTTCACAGGGCACAGATACGCAGTATTTT.

The genes are TRBV10-1 and TRBJ2-7; 9 nucleotides match TRBD2. CDR3 length: 18 amino acids. CDR1 and CDR2 from the germline V gene are WNHNN and SYGVQD (reference sequence). Unmatched junction bases numbered 17, after V lost 3 bases and J lost 5 bases. The CDR3 sequence is CASSDPVVSGGVIHEQYF. In DNA, the CDR3 is TGCGCCAGCAGTGACCCGGTCGTTAGCGGGGGAGTGATCCACGAGCAGTACTTC.

Turning to this clone: An end of the junction does not agree with germline; a read error may underlie this. This rearrangement joins TRBV7-2 to TRBJ1-1; D call uncertain. The germline gives CDR1 SGHTA, CDR2 FQGNSA. The CDR3 is 13 amino acids. CDR3 nucleotides: TGTGTCAGCAGCTTAGAAGCTCGGCGGAATGCTTTCTTT. Its translation: CVSSLEARRNAFF.

There are many counts of this clone. The CDR3 end shows no conserved phenylalanine or tryptophan, and so a read error is likely. Other nucleotide sequences in the sample specify the same CDR3. The chain uses TRBV27 and TRBJ2-7; D remains ambiguous. The V and J ends lost 8 bases and 4 bases respectively, with 6 bases between them. In germline, CDR1 is MNHEY, CDR2 SMNVEV (reference sequence). The CDR3 runs to 10 residues. The CDR3 region has the DNA TGTGCCAGCGGCCGGTACGAGCAGTACCTC. It specifies CASGRYEQYL.

This clone was counted between two and nine times. Being one base from a much bigger clone, this may be a read error. This chain uses TRBV11-2 with TRBJ2-5; the match to TRBD2 covers 9 bases. The V and J ends lost 5 bases and 7 bases, in that order; junction bases with no gene match: 11. There are 15 residues in the CDR3. CDR1 SGHAT and CDR2 FQNNGV come from the germline V gene. The CDR3 coding sequence is TGTGCCAGCAGCACATTAGCGGGGGCCCGACTGACCCAGTACTTC. Translation gives CASSTLAGARLTQYF.

This clone has at least ten counts. CDR3 amino acids: CASNRVAGVYNEQFF. The CDR3 bases are TGTGCCAGCAATCGAGTAGCCGGGGTTTACAATGAGCAGTTCTTC. The gene calls are TRBV6-1 and TRBJ2-1; maybe TRBD2 (5 bases). This CDR3 has 15 residues. V was cut by 7 bases and J by 4 bases, with 17 bases left in between. The germline gives CDR1 MNHNS, CDR2 SASEGT.

V is TRBV30 and J is TRBJ1-6; D remains unclear. Germline CDR1 is GTSNPN and CDR2 is SVGIG (reference sequence). The CDR3 sequence is 13 residues long. The V end was cut by 4 bases, the J end by 4 bases, with 8 bases between. The CDR3 here is CAWTTQYNSPLHF. The DNA of the CDR3 is TGTGCCTGGACAACTCAGTATAATTCACCCCTCCACTTT.

Ten or more counts support this clone. This chain connects TRBV4-1 to TRBJ2-7, with a possible D match to TRBD2 (6 bases). Germline CDR1 MGHRA, CDR2 YSYEKL. V was pared by 6 bases and J by 3 bases, with 9 bases between. The CDR3 is made up of 12 amino acids. The DNA of the CDR3 is TGCGCCAGCAGGGGGGGTGACTACGAGCAGTACTTC. Translation gives CASRGGDYEQYF.

This clone has at least ten counts. The rearrangement uses TRBV6-1 and TRBJ2-7; D possibly corresponds to TRBD2 (5 bases). The CDR3 consists of 13 residues. V was trimmed by 6 bases and J by 3 bases, leaving 12 bases between them. Germline V gene sequence: CDR1 MNHNS, CDR2 SASEGT. CDR3 DNA sequence: TGTGCCAGCAGCCCGGACTCAGTCTACGAGCAGTACTTC. Translated, it gives CASSPDSVYEQYF.

This chain uses TRBV19 with TRBJ2-7; D gene ambiguous. Deletions cut 5 bases from V and 0 bases from J, with 14 bases between. Germline V gene sequence: CDR1 LNHDA, CDR2 SQIVND (reference sequence). The CDR3 contains 15 residues. CDR3 in amino acids: CASSEGQLHSYEQYF. The DNA of the CDR3 is TGTGCCAGTAGTGAAGGTCAGCTCCACTCCTACGAGCAGTACTTC.

The table lists this clone with many counts. This sequence joins TRBV12-3 or TRBV12-4 and TRBJ2-1; TRBD2 agrees at 8 bases. CDR3 length: 15 residues. The trim removed 2 bases at V and 8 bases at J, leaving 8 bases unmatched. CDR3 bases: TGTGCCAGCAGTTTAAACGGGGGGGCCCATGATGAGCAGTTCTTC. The encoded protein is CASSLNGGAHDEQFF.

Concerning this clone itself: This may stem from a read error, because a much larger clone lies one nucleotide away. The gene calls are TRBV5-1 and TRBJ1-1; TRBD1 agrees at 7 bases. This CDR3 has 13 residues. Germline V gene lookup returns CDR1 SGHRS and CDR2 YFSETQ. CDR3 coding DNA: TGCGCCAGCAGCTTTTCAAGGGGGCTTGAATCTTTCTTT. Translating it yields CASSFSRGLESFF. The full variable domain, in which reference TRBV5-1 and TRBJ1-1 provide the parts outside the CDR3, is KAGVTQTPRYLIKTRGQQVTLSCSPISGHRSVSWYQQTPGQGLQFLFEYFSETQRNKGNFPGRFSGRQFSNSRSEMNVSTLELGDSALYLCASSFSRGLESFFGQGTRLTVV.

Note on this clone: This could be a read error, since a much larger clone is one nucleotide away. This chain links TRBV20-1 with TRBJ2-7, with TRBD2 matching 8 bases. This CDR3 is built from 13 residues. Germline V CDR1 and CDR2: DFQATT, SNEGSKA (reference sequence). J was trimmed by 2 bases and V by 3 bases; bases with no gene match: 3. The CDR3 spells CSARVTSAYEQYF. DNA for the CDR3: TGCAGTGCTAGGGTGACTAGCGCCTACGAGCAGTACTTC.